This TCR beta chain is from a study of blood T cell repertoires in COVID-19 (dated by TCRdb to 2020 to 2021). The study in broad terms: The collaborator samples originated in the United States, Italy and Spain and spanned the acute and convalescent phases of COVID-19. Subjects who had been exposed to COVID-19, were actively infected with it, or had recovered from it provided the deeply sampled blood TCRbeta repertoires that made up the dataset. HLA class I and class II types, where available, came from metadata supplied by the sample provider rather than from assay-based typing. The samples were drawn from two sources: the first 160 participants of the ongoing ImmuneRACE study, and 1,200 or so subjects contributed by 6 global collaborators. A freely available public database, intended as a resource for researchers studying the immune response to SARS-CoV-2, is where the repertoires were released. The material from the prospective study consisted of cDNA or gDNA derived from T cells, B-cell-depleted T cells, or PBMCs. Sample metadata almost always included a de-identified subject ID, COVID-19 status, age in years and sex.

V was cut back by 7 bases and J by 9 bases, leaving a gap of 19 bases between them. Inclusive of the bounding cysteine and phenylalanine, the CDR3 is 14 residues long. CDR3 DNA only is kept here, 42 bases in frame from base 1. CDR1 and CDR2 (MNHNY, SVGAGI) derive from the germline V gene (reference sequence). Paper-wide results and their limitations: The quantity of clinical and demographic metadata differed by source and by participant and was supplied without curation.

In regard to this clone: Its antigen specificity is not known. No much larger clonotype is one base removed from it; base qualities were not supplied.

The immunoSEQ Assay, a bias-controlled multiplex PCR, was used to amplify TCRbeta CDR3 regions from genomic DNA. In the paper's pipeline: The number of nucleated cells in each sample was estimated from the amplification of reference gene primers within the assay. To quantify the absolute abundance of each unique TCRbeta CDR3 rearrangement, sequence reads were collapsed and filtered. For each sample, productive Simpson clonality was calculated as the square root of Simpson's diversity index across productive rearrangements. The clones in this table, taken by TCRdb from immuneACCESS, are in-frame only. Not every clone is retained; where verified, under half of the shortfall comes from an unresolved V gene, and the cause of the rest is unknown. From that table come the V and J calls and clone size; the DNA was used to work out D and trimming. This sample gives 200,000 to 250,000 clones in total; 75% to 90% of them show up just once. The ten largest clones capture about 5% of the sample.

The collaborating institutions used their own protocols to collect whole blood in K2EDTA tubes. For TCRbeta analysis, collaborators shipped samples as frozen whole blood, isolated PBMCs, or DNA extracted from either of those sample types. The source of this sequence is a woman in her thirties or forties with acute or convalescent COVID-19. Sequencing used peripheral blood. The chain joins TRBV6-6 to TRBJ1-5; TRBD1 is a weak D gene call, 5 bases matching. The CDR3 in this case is CASKSSGQGLPQHF. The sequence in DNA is TGTGCCAGCAAATCGAGTGGGCAGGGTTTGCCCCAGCATTTT.